This is a list of T cell receptor beta chains from one sample in a study of CD8 T cells in Susac syndrome. One entry per CDR3 protein, called by TCRdb with MiXCR from the immunoSEQ multiplex PCR reads. The sample lists 95,000 to 150,000 distinct CDR3 sequences, 95% to 96% occurring once. The sample comprised CD4+ T cells from PBMCs. These receptors all come from a human donor with Susac syndrome. The CDR3 runs from the conserved cysteine through the conserved F or W. Clone size is shown for a subset of rows, as once, few, many or a class of expanded clone.

V	size	CDR3
TRBV20-1	-	CSAPRDKYNEQFF
TRBV27	once	CASRYRPATSTDTQYF
TRBV20-1	once	CSASSGGNIQYF
TRBV4-3	-	CASSLRQGRTDTQYF
TRBV29-1	-	CSVYLQGYEQYF
TRBV28	-	CASSQGTGGSRGTEAFF
TRBV20-1	-	CSAPGGIHQPQHF
TRBV7-9	-	CASRSLAGGGEQYF
TRBV28	-	CASSRGQPPRYTF
TRBV12-3/TRBV12-4	-	CASSFGYGTGGIGYTF
TRBV20-1	-	CSARSTWKTGELFF
TRBV4-1	-	CASSQARRPPNTGELFF
TRBV3-1	-	CASSQDLGGWETQYF
TRBV30	-	CAWRNSGSTDTQYF
TRBV20-1	-	CSAKRALEQFF
TRBV24-1	-	CATSGPSGSTDTQYF